This is a list of T cell receptor beta chains from one sample in a study of T cell changes during pregnancy in multiple sclerosis. Here immunoSEQ multiplex PCR was the method, and the copy in TCRdb shows in-frame clones only, minus some. The sample includes tens of thousands of clones, 90% to 95% seen only once; the top ten take roughly 5.2%. This specimen consisted of CD8+ T cells from peripheral blood mononuclear cells, obtained before pregnancy. These receptors came from a female donor with multiple sclerosis, enrolled in a pregnancy study. Both conserved end residues are part of each CDR3. A D gene is named only where the DNA matches it firmly. Where a row states a size, it is once, few, many or the class of an expanded clone; other rows omit it.

D	V	size	J	CDR3	DNA
TRBD1	TRBV19	few	TRBJ1-5	CASLDREGYQPQHF	TGTGCCAGTTTGGACAGGGAAGGGTACCAGCCCCAGCATTTT
TRBD2	TRBV2	.	TRBJ2-6	CASAIAREGSGANVLTF	TGTGCCAGCGCGATAGCCAGGGAGGGTTCTGGGGCCAACGTCCTGACTTTC
.	TRBV5-1	.	TRBJ1-2	CASSLGEIYGYTF	TGCGCCAGCAGCTTGGGCGAGATTTACGGCTACACCTTC
TRBD2	TRBV5-1	.	TRBJ2-3	CASSLAMIAGGPTDTQYF	TGCGCCAGCAGCTTGGCGATGATAGCGGGGGGGCCGACAGATACGCAGTATTTT
TRBD2	TRBV15	.	TRBJ2-3	CATSRGEGNTDTQYF	TGTGCCACCAGCAGGGGGGAGGGGAACACAGATACGCAGTATTTT
TRBD2	TRBV15	.	TRBJ2-7	CATSRDLVLAGGGNEQYF	TGTGCCACCAGCAGAGATCTGGTGCTAGCGGGGGGTGGGAACGAGCAGTACTTC
.	TRBV5-6	.	TRBJ1-5	CASSPRGYNQPQHF	TGTGCCAGCAGCCCCCGGGGATACAATCAGCCCCAGCATTTT
.	TRBV6-6	.	TRBJ1-4	CASSPPEGRDYEKLFF	TGTGCCAGCAGCCCCCCGGAGGGACGGGATTATGAAAAACTGTTTTTT
.	TRBV19	.	TRBJ1-2	CASSSGIIYGYTF	TGTGCCAGTAGTTCGGGAATTATCTATGGCTACACCTTC
.	TRBV9	.	TRBJ2-2	CASSDDRDTGWTGELFF	TGTGCCAGCAGCGACGACCGGGACACTGGGTGGACCGGGGAGCTGTTTTTT
.	TRBV5-4	.	TRBJ1-6	CASSRTVNSPLHF	TGTGCCAGCAGCAGGACAGTCAATTCACCCCTCCACTTT
TRBD2	TRBV7-6	.	TRBJ2-5	CASSLLVFGGAETQYF	TGTGCCAGCAGCTTATTGGTGTTCGGGGGGGCGGAGACCCAGTACTTC
.	TRBV11-2	.	TRBJ2-1	CASSLGRGWDEQFF	TGTGCCAGCAGCTTGGGCAGGGGATGGGATGAGCAGTTCTTC
TRBD2	TRBV27	once	TRBJ2-1	CASSLVGGGPNNEQFF	TGTGCCAGCAGTTTAGTAGGCGGGGGGCCGAACAATGAGCAGTTCTTC
.	TRBV10-3	.	TRBJ1-6	CAISDAGNQSPLHF	TGTGCCATCAGTGATGCAGGGAACCAGTCACCCCTCCACTTT
.	TRBV7-8	.	TRBJ2-3	CASSFQGGLTDTQYF	TGTGCCAGCAGCTTTCAGGGGGGCCTCACAGATACGCAGTATTTT
.	TRBV27	.	TRBJ1-3	CASSLSSGNTIYF	TGTGCCAGCAGCCTATCGTCTGGAAACACCATATATTTT
TRBD1	TRBV4-2	once	TRBJ2-1	CASSQVTGQASYEGDEQFF	TGTGCCAGCAGCCAAGTAACTGGACAGGCCTCCTACGAAGGGGATGAGCAGTTCTTC
TRBD1	TRBV9	.	TRBJ1-2	CASSRTGPGIYGYTF	TGTGCCAGCAGCCGGACAGGGCCGGGGATTTATGGCTACACCTTC
.	TRBV27	.	TRBJ2-1	CASSALRGAYNEQFF	TGTGCCAGCAGCGCCCTGCGGGGAGCCTACAATGAGCAGTTCTTC
.	TRBV29-1	.	TRBJ1-2	CSVEDWPANYGYTF	TGCAGCGTTGAAGATTGGCCAGCTAACTATGGCTACACCTTC
TRBD1	TRBV30	.	TRBJ1-1	CAWSGTGGINTEAFF	TGTGCCTGGAGCGGGACAGGGGGGATTAACACTGAAGCTTTCTTT
.	TRBV7-9	.	TRBJ2-1	CASSFIGGNEQFF	TGTGCCAGCAGCTTTATAGGGGGCAATGAGCAGTTCTTC
TRBD2	TRBV7-2	.	TRBJ2-7	CASSLTSGGNSYEQYF	TGTGCCAGCAGCTTAACGAGCGGGGGGAACTCCTACGAGCAGTACTTC
TRBD2	TRBV9	.	TRBJ2-7	CASGPSGGASSYEQYF	TGTGCCAGCGGTCCTAGCGGGGGGGCAAGCTCCTACGAGCAGTACTTC
TRBD2	TRBV7-2	.	TRBJ2-1	CASSLPTSGGGNEQFF	TGTGCCAGCAGCTTACCGACTAGCGGGGGGGGCAATGAGCAGTTCTTC
TRBD1	TRBV25-1	.	TRBJ1-1	CASSEGDRTLNTEAFF	TGTGCCAGCAGTGAAGGGGACAGGACCTTGAACACTGAAGCTTTCTTT
.	TRBV6-1	.	TRBJ1-6	CASSEAPEHTNSPLHF	TGTGCCAGCAGTGAAGCGCCCGAACACACAAATTCACCCCTCCACTTT
.	TRBV5-1	.	TRBJ1-3	CASSLDGSSGNTIYF	TGCGCCAGCAGCTTGGACGGTTCCTCTGGAAACACCATATATTTT
.	TRBV2	.	TRBJ2-1	CASISPDWDNEQFF	TGTGCCAGCATTTCGCCGGACTGGGACAATGAGCAGTTCTTC
.	TRBV30	.	TRBJ1-1	CAWGTEGGTEAFF	TGTGCCTGGGGGACGGAAGGGGGAACTGAAGCTTTCTTT
.	TRBV13	.	TRBJ1-5	CASSLGQGNQPQHF	TGTGCCAGCAGCTTAGGGCAGGGGAATCAGCCCCAGCATTTT
.	TRBV13	.	TRBJ1-1	CASSFSAVNTEAFF	TGTGCCAGCAGCTTTTCTGCAGTGAACACTGAAGCTTTCTTT
.	TRBV9	.	TRBJ2-5	CASSPRHGQETQYF	TGTGCCAGCAGCCCCCGGCACGGGCAAGAGACCCAGTACTTC
.	TRBV13	.	TRBJ2-7	CASSLARGFDEQYF	TGTGCCAGCAGCTTAGCCAGGGGTTTCGACGAGCAGTACTTC
TRBD1	TRBV19	.	TRBJ2-7	CASSTDRDQAEQYF	TGTGCCAGTAGTACGGACAGGGATCAGGCGGAGCAGTACTTC
TRBD2	TRBV4-2	once	TRBJ2-5	CASSQGAWSGGARETQYF	TGTGCCAGCAGCCAAGGGGCGTGGAGCGGGGGGGCCCGGGAGACCCAGTACTTC
TRBD2	TRBV10-3	.	TRBJ2-3	CATGGGFTDTQYF	TGTGCCACCGGCGGGGGGTTCACAGATACGCAGTATTTT
.	TRBV4-1	.	TRBJ1-1	CASSPFPLLQDGWDTEAFF	TGCGCCAGCAGTCCTTTCCCATTACTACAGGACGGATGGGACACTGAAGCTTTCTTT
.	TRBV5-6	.	TRBJ1-1	CASSLVRGGTEAFF	TGTGCCAGCAGCTTGGTACGCGGAGGTACTGAAGCTTTCTTT
.	TRBV6-6	.	TRBJ1-5	CASKFRFFSNQPQHF	TGTGCCAGCAAGTTCAGGTTCTTTAGCAATCAGCCCCAGCATTTT
.	TRBV2	once	TRBJ1-2	CASRDMYGYTF	TGTGCCAGCAGAGACATGTATGGCTACACCTTC